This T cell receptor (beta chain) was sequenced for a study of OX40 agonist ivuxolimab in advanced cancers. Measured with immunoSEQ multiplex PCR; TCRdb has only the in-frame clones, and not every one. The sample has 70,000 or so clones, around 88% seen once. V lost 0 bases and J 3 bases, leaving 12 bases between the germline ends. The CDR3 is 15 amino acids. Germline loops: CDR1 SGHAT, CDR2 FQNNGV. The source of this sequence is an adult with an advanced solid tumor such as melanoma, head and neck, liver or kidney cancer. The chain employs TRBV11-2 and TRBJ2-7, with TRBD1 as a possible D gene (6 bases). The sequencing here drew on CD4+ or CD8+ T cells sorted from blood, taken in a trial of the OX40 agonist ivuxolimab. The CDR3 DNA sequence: TGTGCCAGCAGCTTAGATCAAGGACAGCACTACGAGCAGTACTTC. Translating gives CASSLDQGQHYEQYF.